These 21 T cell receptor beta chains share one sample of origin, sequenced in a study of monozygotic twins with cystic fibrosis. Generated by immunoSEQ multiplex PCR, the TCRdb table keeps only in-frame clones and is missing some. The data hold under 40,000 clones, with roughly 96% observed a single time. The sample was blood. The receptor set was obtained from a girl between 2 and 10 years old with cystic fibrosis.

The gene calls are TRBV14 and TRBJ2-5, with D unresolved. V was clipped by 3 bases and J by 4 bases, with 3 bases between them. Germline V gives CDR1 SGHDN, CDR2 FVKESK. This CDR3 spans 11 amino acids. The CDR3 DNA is TGTGCCAGCAGCCACGGAGAGACCCAGTACTTC. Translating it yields CASSHGETQYF.

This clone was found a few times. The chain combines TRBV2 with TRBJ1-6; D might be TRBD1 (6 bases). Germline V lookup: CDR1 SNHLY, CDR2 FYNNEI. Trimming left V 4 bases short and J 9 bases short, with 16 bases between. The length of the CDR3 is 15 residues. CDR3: CASSVVNLQGSPLHF. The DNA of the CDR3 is TGTGCCAGCAGTGTAGTAAACCTACAGGGTTCACCCCTCCACTTT.

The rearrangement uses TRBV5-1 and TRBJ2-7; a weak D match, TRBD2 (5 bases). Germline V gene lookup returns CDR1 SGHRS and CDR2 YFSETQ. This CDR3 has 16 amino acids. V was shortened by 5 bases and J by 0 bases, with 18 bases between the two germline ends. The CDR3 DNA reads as TGCGCCAGCAGTAACGTACCCGCGGGCCTCTCCTACGAGCAGTACTTC. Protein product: CASSNVPAGLSYEQYF.

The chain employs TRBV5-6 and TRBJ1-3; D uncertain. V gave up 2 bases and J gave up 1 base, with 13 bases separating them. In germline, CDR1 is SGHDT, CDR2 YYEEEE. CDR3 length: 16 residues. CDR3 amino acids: CASSLSPLGSGNTIYF. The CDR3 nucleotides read TGTGCCAGCAGCTTATCGCCATTGGGATCTGGAAACACCATATATTTT.

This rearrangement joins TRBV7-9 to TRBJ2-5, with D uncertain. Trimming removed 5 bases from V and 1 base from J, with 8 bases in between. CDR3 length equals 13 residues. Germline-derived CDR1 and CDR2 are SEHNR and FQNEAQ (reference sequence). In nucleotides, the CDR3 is TGTGCCAGCAGCCCTAGGACCCAAGAGACCCAGTACTTC. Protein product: CASSPRTQETQYF.

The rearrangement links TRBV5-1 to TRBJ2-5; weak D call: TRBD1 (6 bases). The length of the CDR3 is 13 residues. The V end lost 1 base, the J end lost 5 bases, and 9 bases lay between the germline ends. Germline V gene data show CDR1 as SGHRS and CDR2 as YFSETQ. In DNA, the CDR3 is TGCGCCAGCAGCTTGTCAGGGGAGGAGACCCAGTACTTC. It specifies CASSLSGEETQYF.

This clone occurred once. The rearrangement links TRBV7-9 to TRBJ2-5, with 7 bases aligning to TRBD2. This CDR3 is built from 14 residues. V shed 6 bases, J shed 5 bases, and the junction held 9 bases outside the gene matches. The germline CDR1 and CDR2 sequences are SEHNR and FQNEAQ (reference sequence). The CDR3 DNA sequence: TGTGCCAGCAGGAGCGGGGCAGTCGGGGAGACCCAGTACTTC. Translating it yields CASRSGAVGETQYF. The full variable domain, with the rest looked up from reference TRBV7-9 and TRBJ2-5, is DTGVSQNPRHKITKRGQNVTFRCDPISEHNRLYWYRQTLGQGPEFLTYFQNEAQLEKSRLLSDRFSAERPKGSFSTLEIQRTEQGDSAMYLCASRSGAVGETQYFGPGTRLLVL.

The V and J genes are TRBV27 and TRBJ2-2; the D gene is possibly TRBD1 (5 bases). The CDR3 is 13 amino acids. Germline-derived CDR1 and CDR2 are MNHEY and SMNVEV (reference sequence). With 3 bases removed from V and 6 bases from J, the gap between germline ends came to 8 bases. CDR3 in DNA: TGTGCCAGCAGTTTGACAGTGGCCGGGGAGCTGTTTTTT. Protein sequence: CASSLTVAGELFF.

CDR3 in DNA: TGCGCCAGCAGCAATGACGGCTATGGCTACACCTTC. This gives the protein CASSNDGYGYTF. V gene TRBV5-1 combines with J gene TRBJ1-2; no clear D. From germline, CDR1 is SGHRS and CDR2 YFSETQ. With 4 bases removed from V and 4 bases from J, the gap between germline ends came to 8 bases. The CDR3 is 12 amino acids.

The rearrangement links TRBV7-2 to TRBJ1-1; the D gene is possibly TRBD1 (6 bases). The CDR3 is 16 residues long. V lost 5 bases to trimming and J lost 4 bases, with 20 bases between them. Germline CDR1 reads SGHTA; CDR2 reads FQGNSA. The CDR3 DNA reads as TGTGCCAGCAGCCCCCCCAGGGGAACTCGGGGCACTGAAGCTTTCTTT. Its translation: CASSPPRGTRGTEAFF.

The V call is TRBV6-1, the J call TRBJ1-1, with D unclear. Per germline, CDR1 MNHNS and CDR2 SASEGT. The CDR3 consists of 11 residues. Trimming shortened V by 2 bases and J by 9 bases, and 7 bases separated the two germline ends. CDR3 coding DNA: TGTGCCAGCAGTGAATGGCGTAAAGCTTTCTTT. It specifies CASSEWRKAFF.

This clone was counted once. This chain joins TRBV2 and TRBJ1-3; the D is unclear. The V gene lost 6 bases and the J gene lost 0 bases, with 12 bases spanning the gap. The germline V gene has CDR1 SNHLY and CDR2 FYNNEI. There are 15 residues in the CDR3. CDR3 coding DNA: TGTGCCAGCAGAGAGCCGGGCGACTCTGGAAACACCATATATTTT. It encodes CASREPGDSGNTIYF. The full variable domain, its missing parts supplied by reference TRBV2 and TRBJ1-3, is EPEVTQTPSHQVTQMGQEVILRCVPISNHLYFYWYRQILGQKVEFLVSFYNNEISEKSEIFDDQFSVERPDGSNFTLKIRSTKLEDSAMYFCASREPGDSGNTIYFGEGSWLTVV.

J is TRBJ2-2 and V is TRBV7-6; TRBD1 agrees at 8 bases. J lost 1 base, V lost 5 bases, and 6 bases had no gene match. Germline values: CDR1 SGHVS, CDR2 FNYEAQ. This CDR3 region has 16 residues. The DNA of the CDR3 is TGTGCCAGCAGCGATACGGGACAGGTGAACACCGGGGAGCTGTTTTTT. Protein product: CASSDTGQVNTGELFF.

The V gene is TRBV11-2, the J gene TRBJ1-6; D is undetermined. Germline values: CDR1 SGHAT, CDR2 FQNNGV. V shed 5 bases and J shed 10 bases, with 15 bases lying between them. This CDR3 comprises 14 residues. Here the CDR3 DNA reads TGTGCCAGCAGCCCAGACGCGTCACGATCACCCCTCCACTTT. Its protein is CASSPDASRSPLHF.

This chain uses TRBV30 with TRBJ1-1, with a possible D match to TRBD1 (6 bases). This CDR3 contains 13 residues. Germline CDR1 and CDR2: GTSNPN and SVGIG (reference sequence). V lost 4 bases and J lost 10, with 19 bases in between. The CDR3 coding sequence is TGTGCCTGGATACCCGAACAGGGAGGGAGAGCTTTCTTT. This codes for CAWIPEQGGRAFF. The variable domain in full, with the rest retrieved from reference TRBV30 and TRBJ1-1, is SQTIHQWPATLVQPVGSPLSLECTVEGTSNPNLYWYRQAAGRGLQLLFYSVGIGQISSEVPQNLSASRPQDRQFILSSKKLLLSDSGFYLCAWIPEQGGRAFFGQGTRLTVV.

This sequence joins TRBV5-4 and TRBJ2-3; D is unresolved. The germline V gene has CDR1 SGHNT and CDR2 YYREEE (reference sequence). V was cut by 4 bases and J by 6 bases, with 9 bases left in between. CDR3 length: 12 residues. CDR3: CASSQTSDTQYF. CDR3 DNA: TGTGCCAGCAGCCAAACCTCTGATACGCAGTATTTT.

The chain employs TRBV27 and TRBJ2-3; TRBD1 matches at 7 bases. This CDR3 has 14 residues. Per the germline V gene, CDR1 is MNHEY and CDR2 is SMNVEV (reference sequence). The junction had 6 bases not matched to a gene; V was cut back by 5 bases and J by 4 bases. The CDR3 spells CASSPGQHADTQYF. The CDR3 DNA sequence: TGTGCCAGCAGTCCGGGACAGCACGCAGATACGCAGTATTTT.

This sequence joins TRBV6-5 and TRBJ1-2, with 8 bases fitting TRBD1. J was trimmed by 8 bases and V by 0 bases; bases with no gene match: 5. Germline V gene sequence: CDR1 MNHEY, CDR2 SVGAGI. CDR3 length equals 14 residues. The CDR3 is CASSYSSGGRGYTF. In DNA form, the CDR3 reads TGTGCCAGCAGTTACTCTTCAGGGGGCCGCGGCTACACCTTC.

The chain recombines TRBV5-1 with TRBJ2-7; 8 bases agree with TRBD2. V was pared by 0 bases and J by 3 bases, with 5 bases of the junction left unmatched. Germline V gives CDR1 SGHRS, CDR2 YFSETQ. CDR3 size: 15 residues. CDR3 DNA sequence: TGCGCCAGCAGCTTGGGTCGGGAGGGGGACTACGAGCAGTACTTC. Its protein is CASSLGREGDYEQYF.

The CDR3 sequence: CASSEDRDPVETQYF. The CDR3 DNA reads TGTGCCAGCAGTGAGGACAGGGACCCTGTAGAGACCCAGTACTTC. The V and J genes are TRBV25-1 and TRBJ2-5; 8 bases are a match to TRBD1. The germline V gene has CDR1 MGHDK and CDR2 SYGVNS. The length of the CDR3 is 15 residues. The trim removed 3 bases at V and 4 bases at J, leaving 7 bases unmatched. Complete variable domain (other parts from reference TRBV25-1 and TRBJ2-5): EADIYQTPRYLVIGTGKKITLECSQTMGHDKMYWYQQDPGMELHLIHYSYGVNSTEKGDLSSESTVSRIRTEHFPLTLESARPSHTSQYLCASSEDRDPVETQYFGPGTRLLVL.

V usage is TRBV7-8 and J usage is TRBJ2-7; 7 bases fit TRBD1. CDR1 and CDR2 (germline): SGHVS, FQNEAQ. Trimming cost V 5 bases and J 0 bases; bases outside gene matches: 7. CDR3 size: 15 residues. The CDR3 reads CASSLTGQSSYEQYF. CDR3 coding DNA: TGTGCCAGCAGCCTAACGGGACAGAGCTCCTACGAGCAGTACTTC.